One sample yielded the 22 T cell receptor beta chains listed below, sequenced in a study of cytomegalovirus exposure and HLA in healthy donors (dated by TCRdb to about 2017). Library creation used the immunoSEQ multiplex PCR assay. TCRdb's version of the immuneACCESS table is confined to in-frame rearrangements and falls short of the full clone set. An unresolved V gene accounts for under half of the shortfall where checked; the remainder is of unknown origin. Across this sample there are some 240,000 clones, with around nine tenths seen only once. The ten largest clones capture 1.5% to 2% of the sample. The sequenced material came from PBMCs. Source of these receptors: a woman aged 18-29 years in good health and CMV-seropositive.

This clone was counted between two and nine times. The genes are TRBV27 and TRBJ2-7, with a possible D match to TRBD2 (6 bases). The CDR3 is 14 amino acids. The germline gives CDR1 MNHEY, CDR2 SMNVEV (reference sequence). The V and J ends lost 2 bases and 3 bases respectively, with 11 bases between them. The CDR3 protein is CASSLGGGDYEQYF. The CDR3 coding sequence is TGTGCCAGCAGTTTAGGTGGAGGGGACTACGAGCAGTACTTC.

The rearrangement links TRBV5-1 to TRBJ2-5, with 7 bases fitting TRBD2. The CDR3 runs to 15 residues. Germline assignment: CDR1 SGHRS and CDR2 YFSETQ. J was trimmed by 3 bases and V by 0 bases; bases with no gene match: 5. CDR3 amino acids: CASSLAGGPKETQYF. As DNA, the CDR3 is TGCGCCAGCAGCTTGGCGGGAGGCCCTAAAGAGACCCAGTACTTC.

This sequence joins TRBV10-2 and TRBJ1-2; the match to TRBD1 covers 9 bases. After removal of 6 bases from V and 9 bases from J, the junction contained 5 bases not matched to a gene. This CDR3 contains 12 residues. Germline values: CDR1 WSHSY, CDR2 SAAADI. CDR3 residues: CASRGTGIRYTF. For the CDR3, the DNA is TGCGCCAGCAGGGGGACAGGGATCCGCTACACCTTC.

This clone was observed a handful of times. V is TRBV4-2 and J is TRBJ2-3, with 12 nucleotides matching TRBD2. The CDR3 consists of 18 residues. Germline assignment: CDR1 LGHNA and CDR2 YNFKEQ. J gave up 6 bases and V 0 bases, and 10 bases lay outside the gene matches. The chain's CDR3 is CASSQEGLAGGPSDTQYF. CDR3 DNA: TGTGCCAGCAGCCAAGAAGGGCTAGCGGGAGGGCCGAGCGATACGCAGTATTTT.

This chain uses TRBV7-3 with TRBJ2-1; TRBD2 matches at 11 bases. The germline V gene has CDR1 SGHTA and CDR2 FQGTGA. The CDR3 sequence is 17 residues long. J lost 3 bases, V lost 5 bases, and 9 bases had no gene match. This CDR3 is CASSPTPTSGGYNEQFF. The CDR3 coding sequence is TGTGCCAGCAGCCCGACCCCTACTAGCGGGGGCTACAATGAGCAGTTCTTC. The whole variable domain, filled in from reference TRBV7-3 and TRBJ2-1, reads GAGVSQTPSNKVTEKGKYVELRCDPISGHTALYWYRQSLGQGPEFLIYFQGTGAADDSGLPNDRFFAVRPEGSVSTLKIQRTERGDSAVYLCASSPTPTSGGYNEQFFGPGTRLTVL.

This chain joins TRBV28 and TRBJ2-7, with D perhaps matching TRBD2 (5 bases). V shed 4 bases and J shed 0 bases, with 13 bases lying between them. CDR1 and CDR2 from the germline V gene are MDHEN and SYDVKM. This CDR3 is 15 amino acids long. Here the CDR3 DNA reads TGTGCCAGCAGTTCCCGCTGGGAGAGCTCCTACGAGCAGTACTTC. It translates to CASSSRWESSYEQYF.

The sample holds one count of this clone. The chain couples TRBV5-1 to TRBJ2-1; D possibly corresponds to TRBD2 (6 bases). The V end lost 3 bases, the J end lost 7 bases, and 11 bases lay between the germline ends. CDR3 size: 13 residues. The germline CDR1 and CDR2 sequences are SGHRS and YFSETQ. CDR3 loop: CASSSPSGNEQFF. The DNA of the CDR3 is TGCGCCAGCAGCTCTCCGAGCGGGAATGAGCAGTTCTTC.

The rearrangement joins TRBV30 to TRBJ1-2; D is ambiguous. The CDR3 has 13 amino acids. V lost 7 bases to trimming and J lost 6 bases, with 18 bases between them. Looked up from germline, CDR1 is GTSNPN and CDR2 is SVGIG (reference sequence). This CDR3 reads CALEISNFNGYTF. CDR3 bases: TGTGCCTTGGAGATAAGTAACTTCAATGGCTACACCTTC.

The CDR3 is CASSLKSEDVREKLFF. As DNA, the CDR3 is TGTGCCAGCAGTTTAAAGTCAGAGGATGTGAGGGAAAAACTGTTTTTT. The rearrangement uses TRBV27 and TRBJ1-4; D not certain. The CDR3 has 16 residues. Germline CDR1 reads MNHEY; CDR2 reads SMNVEV (reference sequence). Deletions cut 2 bases from V and 8 bases from J, with 18 bases between.

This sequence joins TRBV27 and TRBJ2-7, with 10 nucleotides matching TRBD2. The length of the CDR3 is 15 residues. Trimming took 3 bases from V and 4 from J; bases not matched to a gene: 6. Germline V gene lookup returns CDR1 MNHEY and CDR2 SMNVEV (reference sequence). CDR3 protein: CASSLSRTSGYEQYF. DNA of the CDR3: TGTGCCAGCAGTTTGTCCCGGACTAGCGGTTACGAGCAGTACTTC.

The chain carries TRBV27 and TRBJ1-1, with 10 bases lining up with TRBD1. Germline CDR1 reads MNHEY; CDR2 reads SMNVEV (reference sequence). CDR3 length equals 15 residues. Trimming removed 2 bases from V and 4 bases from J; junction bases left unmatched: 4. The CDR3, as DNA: TGTGCCAGCAGTTTAGGGACAGGGGCGGTCACTGAAGCTTTCTTT. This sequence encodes CASSLGTGAVTEAFF.

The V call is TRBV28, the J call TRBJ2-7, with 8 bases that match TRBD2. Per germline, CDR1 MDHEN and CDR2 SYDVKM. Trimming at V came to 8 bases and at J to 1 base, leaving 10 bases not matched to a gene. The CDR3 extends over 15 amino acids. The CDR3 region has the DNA TGTGCCAGCCGGGGGGCGGGAGGCCGTTCCTACGAGCAGTACTTC. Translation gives CASRGAGGRSYEQYF. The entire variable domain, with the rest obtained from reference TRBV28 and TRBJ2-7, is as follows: DVKVTQSSRYLVKRTGEKVFLECVQDMDHENMFWYRQDPGLGLRLIYFSYDVKMKEKGDIPEGYSVSREKKERFSLILESASTNQTSMYLCASRGAGGRSYEQYFGPGTRLTVT.

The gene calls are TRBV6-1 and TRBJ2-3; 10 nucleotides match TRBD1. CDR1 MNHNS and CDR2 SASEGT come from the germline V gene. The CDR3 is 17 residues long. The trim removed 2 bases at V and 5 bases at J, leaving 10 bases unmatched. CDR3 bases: TGTGCCAGCAGTGAATGGGGACAGGGGATCACCGAAGATACGCAGTATTTT. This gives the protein CASSEWGQGITEDTQYF.

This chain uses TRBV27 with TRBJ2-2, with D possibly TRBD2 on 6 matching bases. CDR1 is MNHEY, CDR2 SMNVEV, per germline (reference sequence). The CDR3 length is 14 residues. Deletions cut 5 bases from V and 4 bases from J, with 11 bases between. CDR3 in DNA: TGTGCCAGCAGTCTGGGACTGCCCACCGGGGAGCTGTTTTTT. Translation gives CASSLGLPTGELFF.

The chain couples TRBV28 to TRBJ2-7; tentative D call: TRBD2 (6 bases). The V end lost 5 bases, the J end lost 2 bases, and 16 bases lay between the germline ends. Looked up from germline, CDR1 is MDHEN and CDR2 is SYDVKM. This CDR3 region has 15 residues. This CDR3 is CASSLSGGRAYEQYF. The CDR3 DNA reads TGTGCCAGCAGTCTCTCTGGAGGGCGTGCCTACGAGCAGTACTTC.

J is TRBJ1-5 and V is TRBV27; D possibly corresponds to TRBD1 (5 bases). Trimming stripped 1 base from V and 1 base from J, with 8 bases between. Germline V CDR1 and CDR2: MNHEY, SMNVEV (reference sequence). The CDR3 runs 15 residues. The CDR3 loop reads CASSLWAGSNQPQHF. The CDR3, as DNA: TGTGCCAGCAGTTTATGGGCAGGGAGCAATCAGCCCCAGCATTTT.

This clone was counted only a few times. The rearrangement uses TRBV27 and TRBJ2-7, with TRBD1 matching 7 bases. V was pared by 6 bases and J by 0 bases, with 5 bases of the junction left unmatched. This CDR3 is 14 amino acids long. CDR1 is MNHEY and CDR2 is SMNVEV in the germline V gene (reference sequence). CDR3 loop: CASSSRQGSYEQYF. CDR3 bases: TGTGCCAGCAGCTCCAGACAGGGCTCCTACGAGCAGTACTTC.

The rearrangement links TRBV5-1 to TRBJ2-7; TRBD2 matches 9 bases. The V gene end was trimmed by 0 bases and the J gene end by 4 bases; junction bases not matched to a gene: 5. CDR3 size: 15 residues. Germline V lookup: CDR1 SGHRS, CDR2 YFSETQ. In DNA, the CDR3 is TGCGCCAGCAGCTTGGGTAGCGGGAGCGGGTACGAGCAGTACTTC. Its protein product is CASSLGSGSGYEQYF. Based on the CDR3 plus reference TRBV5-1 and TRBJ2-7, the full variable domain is KAGVTQTPRYLIKTRGQQVTLSCSPISGHRSVSWYQQTPGQGLQFLFEYFSETQRNKGNFPGRFSGRQFSNSRSEMNVSTLELGDSALYLCASSLGSGSGYEQYFGPGTRLTVT.

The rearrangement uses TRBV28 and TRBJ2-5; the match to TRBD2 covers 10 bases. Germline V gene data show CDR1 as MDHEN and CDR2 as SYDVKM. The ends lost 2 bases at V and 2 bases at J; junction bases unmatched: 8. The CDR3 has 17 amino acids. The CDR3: CASSLRLAGGWQETQYF. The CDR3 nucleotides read TGTGCCAGCAGTTTACGGTTAGCGGGAGGTTGGCAAGAGACCCAGTACTTC. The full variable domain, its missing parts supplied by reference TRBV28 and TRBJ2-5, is DVKVTQSSRYLVKRTGEKVFLECVQDMDHENMFWYRQDPGLGLRLIYFSYDVKMKEKGDIPEGYSVSREKKERFSLILESASTNQTSMYLCASSLRLAGGWQETQYFGPGTRLLVL.

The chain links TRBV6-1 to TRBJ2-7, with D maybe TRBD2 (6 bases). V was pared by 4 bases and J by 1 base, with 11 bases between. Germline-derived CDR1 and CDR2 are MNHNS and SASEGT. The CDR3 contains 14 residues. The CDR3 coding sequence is TGTGCCAGCAGTGGTATAGCGGCATCCTACGAGCAGTACTTC. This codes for CASSGIAASYEQYF.

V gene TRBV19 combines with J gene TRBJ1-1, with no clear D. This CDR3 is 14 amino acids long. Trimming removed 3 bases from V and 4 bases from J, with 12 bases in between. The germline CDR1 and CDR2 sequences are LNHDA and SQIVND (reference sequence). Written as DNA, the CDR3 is TGTGCCAGTAGTATCTTAAGCTCGGGCACTGAAGCTTTCTTT. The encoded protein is CASSILSSGTEAFF. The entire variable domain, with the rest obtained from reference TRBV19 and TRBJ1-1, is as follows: DGGITQSPKYLFRKEGQNVTLSCEQNLNHDAMYWYRQDPGQGLRLIYYSQIVNDFQKGDIAEGYSVSREKKESFPLTVTSAQKNPTAFYLCASSILSSGTEAFFGQGTRLTVV.

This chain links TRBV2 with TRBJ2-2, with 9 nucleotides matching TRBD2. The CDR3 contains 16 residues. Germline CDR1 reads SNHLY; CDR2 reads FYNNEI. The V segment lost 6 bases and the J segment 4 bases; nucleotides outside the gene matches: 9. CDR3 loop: CASSHGLAFGTGELFF. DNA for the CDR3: TGTGCCAGCAGCCACGGACTAGCGTTCGGCACCGGGGAGCTGTTTTTT. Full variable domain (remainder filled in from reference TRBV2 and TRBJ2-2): EPEVTQTPSHQVTQMGQEVILRCVPISNHLYFYWYRQILGQKVEFLVSFYNNEISEKSEIFDDQFSVERPDGSNFTLKIRSTKLEDSAMYFCASSHGLAFGTGELFFGEGSRLTVL.